Below, one TCR beta chain is given with its context. These data come from a study of blood T cell repertoires in COVID-19. Whole-study context: T cells, B-cell-depleted T cells, or PBMCs provided the cDNA or gDNA that served as material.

Germline CDR1 reads SGHRS; CDR2 reads YFSETQ. Trimming took off 6 bases at V and 16 bases at J, with 20 bases between the two ends. This CDR3 has 12 residues. Original handling: The assay estimated nucleated cells by amplifying reference gene primers. The method was immunoSEQ multiplex PCR; TCRdb's version includes in-frame clones alone and lacks a portion of them. V, J and clone size were drawn from that table, and D and trimming were deduced from the DNA. The repertoire consists of approximately 90,000 clones, with about three quarters occurring once and the leading ten covering approximately 51%. What was sequenced was peripheral blood. This receptor was identified in a human donor in a cohort sampled during active COVID-19. The rearrangement joins TRBV5-1 to TRBJ2-1, with D possibly matching TRBD2 (7 bases). The CDR3 protein is CASNVVGGPLFF. The CDR3 DNA sequence: TGCGCCAGCAACGTTGTGGGGGGGCCTCTCTTCTTC.